This paragraph reports one TCR beta chain. As yet, its antigen is unknown. This sample was included in a study of T cell repertoires in ileal Crohn's disease. Study at large: Postoperative therapy was given to about half: some eleven thiopurines, about 20 anti-TNF agents.

TCRB immunosequencing input was 400 to 650 nanograms of biopsy DNA per sample. Clones were sequenced by immunoSEQ multiplex PCR, and TCRdb holds only the in-frame ones, with some missing. The data show 750 to 1,000 clones, 76% seen once. The length of the CDR3 is 13 residues. Germline V CDR1 and CDR2: SEHNR, FQNEAQ (reference sequence). J gave up 9 bases and V 0 bases, and 2 bases lay outside the gene matches. Study observations and caveats: Clonal expansions were more frequent in active smokers than non-smokers at surgery. Sorted CD8 T cells held more high-frequency clones than CD4.

The chain employs TRBV7-9 and TRBJ2-1; 7 positions match TRBD1. This TCR was recovered from an adult with Crohn's disease. The specimen was ileal tissue. CDR3 amino acids: CASSLAGGGEQFF. The CDR3 DNA sequence: TGTGCCAGCAGCTTAGCAGGGGGCGGTGAGCAGTTCTTC.